The present T cell receptor (beta chain) was sequenced within a study of blood T cell repertoires in COVID-19. TCRdb's copy holds only in-frame clones and misses some; the assay was immunoSEQ multiplex PCR. The table shows about 180,000 clones, with more than 70% occurring only once. V was pared by 5 bases and J by 2 bases, with 8 bases of the junction left unmatched. This CDR3 comprises 17 residues. The germline CDR1 and CDR2 sequences are SGHAT and FQNNGV. Sequenced material: PBMCs or T cells enriched from blood (not recorded which). The V call is TRBV11-2, the J call TRBJ2-3; 12 nucleotides align to TRBD2. The receptor's source is a man in his 60s who had recovered from COVID-19. CDR3 DNA sequence: TGTGCCAGCAGCCAAGGGACTAGCGGGCCCCACACAGATACGCAGTATTTT. Its translation: CASSQGTSGPHTDTQYF.